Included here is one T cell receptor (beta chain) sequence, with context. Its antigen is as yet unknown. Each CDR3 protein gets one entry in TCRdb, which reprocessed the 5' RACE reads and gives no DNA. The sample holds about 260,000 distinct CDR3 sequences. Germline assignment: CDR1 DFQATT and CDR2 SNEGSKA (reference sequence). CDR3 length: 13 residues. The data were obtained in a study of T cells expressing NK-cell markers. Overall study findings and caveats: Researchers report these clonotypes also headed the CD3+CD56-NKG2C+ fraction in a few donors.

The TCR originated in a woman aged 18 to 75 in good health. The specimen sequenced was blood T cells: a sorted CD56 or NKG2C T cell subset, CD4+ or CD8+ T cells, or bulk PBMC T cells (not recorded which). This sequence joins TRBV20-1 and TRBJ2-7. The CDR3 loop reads CSARVSATYEQYF.